The entry below gives a single TCR beta chain sequence along with its context. The antigen it binds to is not known. No quality values exist for individual bases; no much larger clone is one base distant. This record belongs to a study of PD-L1 blockade in urothelial cancer listed by TCRdb under 2017. Describing the broader study: About 90% of the 29 patients were males with bladder-origin urothelial cancer, and about 60% of the 29 reported a prior smoking history. Pretreatment blood TCR-seq was available for about 27 patients, at least one posttreatment blood collection was obtained for 25 or so patients, and tumor TCR-seq was available for 25 or so patients. Blood samples were analyzed 3 weeks after the start of treatment (second dose) and 6 weeks after the start of treatment. An exploratory multi-omic analysis was conducted of the somatic, immune and clinical correlates of response to PD-L1 blockade with atezolizumab in urothelial cancer. Progression-free survival longer than 6 months counted as durable clinical benefit, and TCR features were additionally tested against both progression-free and overall survival. An ECOG performance status of 0 or 1 was recorded for the patients, and 0 to 3 prior chemotherapy regimens had been received by the patients. In the same patients, pretreatment tumors underwent whole exome sequencing and RNA sequencing in addition to TCR sequencing. Blood samples gave median yields of about 150,000 T cells and more than 80,000 unique TCRs, along with a median clonality of around 0.075. Fewer than ten patients reached durable clinical benefit, while roughly 22 patients did not. Pretreatment tumor samples, along with matched peripheral blood serially collected before and after atezolizumab treatment, were subjected to TCR sequencing.

CDR1 and CDR2 (SGHNT, YYREEE) derive from the germline V gene (reference sequence). From the cysteine up to the phenylalanine, the CDR3 has a length of 14 residues. This entry keeps only the CDR3 DNA: 42 bases, framed from base 1. Trimming takes 4 bases from V and 0 bases from J, and the germline ends sit 11 bases apart. The time point label of this sample denotes: pretreatment peripheral blood. The Qiagen DNeasy Blood extraction kit was used to purify genomic DNA from total PBMCs and tumor samples. PBMCs were collected pretreatment and during treatment, and were isolated and stored as previously described. The full study reports these points: A pretreatment peripheral blood TCR clonality below the median was linked to improved progression-free and overall survival. Because of the small sample size (n ≈ 27) and the many exploratory analyses performed, the results are intended to be regarded as hypothesis-generating. Greater expansion of tumor-associated TCR clones in peripheral blood 3 weeks after the start of treatment was observed in patients with durable benefit (n of about 21, p = 0.022).

Each PCR received spiked-in synthetic TCR analog templates so that absolute template abundance could be estimated from read counts. TCRbeta CDR3 regions were amplified from genomic DNA with bias-controlled V and J gene primers using the immunoSEQ assay. Rearranged TCRbeta segments were sequenced at approximately 20X coverage. The authors processed their data as follows. Sequencing errors were corrected by clustering and CDR3s were annotated against IMGT to assign V, D and J genes. Downstream analyses used only productive TCRbeta rearrangements and left out out-of-frame or stop-codon sequences. Clonality was computed as one minus Shannon entropy normalized by the log of the number of unique productive sequences. Clones differing between time points or between blood and tumor were identified using Fisher's exact test with Benjamini-Hochberg correction, with an adjusted p below 0.01 applied as the threshold. Held by TCRdb, this immuneACCESS table contains in-frame sequences only and omits some clones. Under half of the omission traces to an unresolved V gene where checked; the cause of the rest is unknown. The V and J calls and clone size were taken over from that table, and D and trimming were inferred from the DNA. This sample is represented by nearly 45,000 clones; approximately 90% of them were singletons. In total, the top ten clones hold approximately 25% of the sample.

The TCR comes from a donor at least 40 years old with urothelial cancer. The rearrangement joined TRBV5-4 to TRBJ2-7, and TRBD2 may be the D gene, going by 7 matching bases. This material consisted of PBMCs, taken around atezolizumab (anti-PD-L1) treatment. The DNA reads TGTGCCAGCAGCAGGGGGGGGCTCTCCTACGAGCAGTACTTC. Its amino acids are CASSRGGLSYEQYF.